The entry that follows covers one TCR beta chain sequence. The data are from a study of blood T cell repertoires in COVID-19. Profiled with immunoSEQ multiplex PCR; TCRdb holds only in-frame clones, not every one. The table includes 95,000 to 120,000 clones, over 70% detected once. The V and J ends lost 2 bases and 8 bases respectively, with 9 bases between them. This CDR3 spans 12 amino acids. The germline V gene encodes CDR1 LGHDT and CDR2 YNNKEL (reference sequence). This chain joins TRBV3-1 (or the pseudogene TRBV3-2) and TRBJ1-2, with D uncertain. Sequenced material: peripheral blood. The receptor was derived from a man aged 50 to 60 with acute or convalescent COVID-19. As DNA, the CDR3 is TGTGCCAGCAGCCAAAATATGCGCGGCTACACCTTC. Translating it yields CASSQNMRGYTF.